Shown below are 29 T cell receptor beta chains from a single sample sequenced in a study of blood T cell repertoires in COVID-19. Libraries were prepared by immunoSEQ multiplex PCR; TCRdb keeps only in-frame clonotypes and omits some of them. The data show a few hundred thousand clones, approximately 91% seen once. Sequenced input: PBMCs or T cells enriched from blood (not recorded which). These receptor sequences come from a woman younger than 45 who had been exposed to COVID-19.

The genes are TRBV14 and TRBJ2-7; 10 bases line up with TRBD1. Losses at the gene ends were 4 bases for V and 0 bases for J; bases not matched to a gene: 9. Germline values: CDR1 SGHDN, CDR2 FVKESK. This CDR3 spans 17 amino acids. The CDR3 loop reads CASSLRRGTGVSYEQYF. The CDR3, as DNA: TGTGCCAGCAGCCTTCGCCGTGGGACAGGGGTCTCCTACGAGCAGTACTTC.

V is TRBV4-1 and J is TRBJ1-5; 8 nucleotides align to TRBD1. The germline CDR1 and CDR2 sequences are MGHRA and YSYEKL. The CDR3 totals 18 residues. J lost 4 bases, V lost 0 bases, and 11 bases had no gene match. The CDR3: CASSQESQGAWSNQPQHF. In nucleotides, the CDR3 is TGCGCCAGCAGCCAAGAAAGCCAGGGGGCTTGGAGTAATCAGCCCCAGCATTTT.

This clone has just a few counts. The chain joins TRBV19 to TRBJ2-1; tentative D call: TRBD2 (5 bases). CDR3 length: 19 amino acids. Germline V gene lookup returns CDR1 LNHDA and CDR2 SQIVND (reference sequence). Trimming shortened V by 2 bases and J by 1 base, and 21 bases separated the two germline ends. Here the CDR3 reads CASSIKTAWERQSYNEQFF. CDR3 DNA: TGTGCCAGTAGTATAAAGACTGCGTGGGAGAGGCAGTCCTACAATGAGCAGTTCTTC.

On this clone itself: This specimen includes other DNA sequences encoding the same CDR3. The chain recombines TRBV28 with TRBJ2-7; D not resolved. The CDR3 consists of 11 residues. The germline V gene encodes CDR1 MDHEN and CDR2 SYDVKM. The V end lost 3 bases, the J end lost 4 bases, and 4 bases lay between the germline ends. CDR3 sequence (DNA): TGTGCCAGCAGTTTGTTATACGAGCAGTACTTC. Its protein is CASSLLYEQYF.

On this clone itself: Other DNA sequences within the sample encode an identical CDR3. The gene calls are TRBV18 and TRBJ2-1; TRBD2 agrees at 7 bases. CDR3 length: 15 amino acids. Germline values: CDR1 KGHSH, CDR2 LQKENI. V was pared by 6 bases and J by 7 bases, with 12 bases of the junction left unmatched. CDR3 bases: TGTGCCAGCTCCCCCCGCCTCGCGGGAGATAATGAGCAGTTCTTC. It encodes CASSPRLAGDNEQFF.

The chain links TRBV7-9 to TRBJ2-7, with a weak D call TRBD1 (5 bases). Germline V lookup: CDR1 SEHNR, CDR2 FQNEAQ (reference sequence). V was trimmed by 2 bases and J by 4 bases, leaving 9 bases between them. The CDR3 has 13 amino acids. CDR3 region: CASSLQGGYEQYF. The CDR3, as DNA: TGTGCCAGCAGCTTACAGGGTGGATACGAGCAGTACTTC.

This chain joins TRBV25-1 and TRBJ2-3; TRBD2 matches at 14 bases. The J segment lost 3 bases and the V segment lost 2 bases, leaving 1 base of the junction unmatched. Germline values: CDR1 MGHDK, CDR2 SYGVNS. This CDR3 is 16 amino acids long. CDR3 coding DNA: TGTGCCAGCAGTGAAGGGACTAGCGGGAGTACAGATACGCAGTATTTT. Its protein is CASSEGTSGSTDTQYF.

This clone was counted a single time. The chain employs TRBV18 and TRBJ2-2, with a tentative D call TRBD2 (6 bases). V was trimmed by 6 bases and J by 0 bases, leaving 11 bases between them. Germline V gives CDR1 KGHSH, CDR2 LQKENI. The CDR3 totals 15 residues. The CDR3 loop is CASSGGAANTGELFF. The CDR3 DNA reads as TGTGCCAGCTCGGGCGGGGCTGCGAACACCGGGGAGCTGTTTTTT.

This clone came up once. V usage is TRBV5-8 and J usage is TRBJ1-5; D is ambiguous. Per the germline V gene, CDR1 is SGHTS and CDR2 is YDEGEE. The V end was cut by 2 bases, the J end by 2 bases, with 8 bases between. The CDR3 has 14 residues. The CDR3: CASSFEGGNQPQHF. CDR3 DNA sequence: TGTGCCAGCAGCTTCGAGGGAGGCAATCAGCCCCAGCATTTT.

The chain is built from TRBV9 and TRBJ1-4, with a tentative D call TRBD1 (6 bases). The CDR3 covers 15 residues. V was pared by 3 bases and J by 7 bases, with 16 bases between. Germline values: CDR1 SGDLS, CDR2 YYNGEE. The CDR3 DNA reads TGTGCCAGCAGCGGCCCCCCGAAGGGGGTTGAAAAACTGTTTTTT. Translation gives CASSGPPKGVEKLFF. The whole variable domain, remainder taken from reference TRBV9 and TRBJ1-4, is DSGVTQTPKHLITATGQRVTLRCSPRSGDLSVYWYQQSLDQGLQFLIQYYNGEERAKGNILERFSAQQFPDLHSELNLSSLELGDSALYFCASSGPPKGVEKLFFGSGTQLSVL.

In nucleotides, the CDR3 is TGCGCCAGCAGTTCGGGACAGGGTAAAGGCTACACCTTC. It codes for CASSSGQGKGYTF. V gene TRBV10-1 combines with J gene TRBJ1-2, with 9 bases fitting TRBD1. CDR1 and CDR2 (germline): WNHNN, SYGVQD (reference sequence). Trimming took 5 bases from V and 8 from J; bases not matched to a gene: 6. The length of the CDR3 is 13 residues.

A few counts support this clone. The rearrangement links TRBV5-1 to TRBJ2-5; weak D call: TRBD2 (5 bases). V was shortened by 4 bases and J by 5 bases, with 9 bases between the two germline ends. CDR3 size: 12 residues. Looked up from germline, CDR1 is SGHRS and CDR2 is YFSETQ. The DNA of the CDR3 is TGCGCCAGCAGCCCCACGGGGGAGACCCAGTACTTC. Its translation is CASSPTGETQYF.

The gene calls are TRBV12-3 or TRBV12-4 and TRBJ2-3; D not certain. This CDR3 is 13 amino acids long. Deletions cut 2 bases from V and 4 bases from J, with 7 bases between. CDR3 amino acids: CASSLNRPDTQYF. In nucleotides, the CDR3 is TGTGCCAGCAGTTTAAACAGACCAGATACGCAGTATTTT.

The chain employs TRBV2 and TRBJ1-4, with D unclear. V was clipped by 2 bases and J by 6 bases, with 16 bases between them. The CDR3 contains 16 residues. Germline assignment: CDR1 SNHLY and CDR2 FYNNEI. CDR3 sequence reads: CASSERAAGRDEKLFF. DNA of the CDR3: TGTGCCAGCAGTGAACGGGCAGCCGGGAGGGATGAAAAACTGTTTTTT.

This rearrangement joins TRBV5-4 to TRBJ1-2, with a tentative D call TRBD1 (5 bases). Per the germline V gene, CDR1 is SGHNT and CDR2 is YYREEE (reference sequence). The V gene lost 0 bases and the J gene lost 2 bases, with 8 bases spanning the gap. The CDR3 extends over 14 amino acids. CDR3 protein: CASSLGGSNYGYTF. CDR3 in DNA: TGTGCCAGCAGCTTGGGGGGCTCCAACTATGGCTACACCTTC.

This clone was detected once. The chain couples TRBV5-1 to TRBJ2-2, with 12 positions matching TRBD1. The germline CDR1 and CDR2 sequences are SGHRS and YFSETQ. The CDR3 spans 18 residues. J lost 0 bases, V lost 4 bases, and 7 bases had no gene match. CDR3 DNA sequence: TGCGCCAGCAGCGCCCACGGGACAGGGGGCGCGAACACCGGGGAGCTGTTTTTT. Its protein product is CASSAHGTGGANTGELFF.

This clone has a single count. The genes are TRBV28 and TRBJ2-1, with 9 bases fitting TRBD1. With V trimmed by 5 bases and J by 5 bases, 10 bases remained unmatched. This CDR3 comprises 16 residues. Germline values: CDR1 MDHEN, CDR2 SYDVKM. CDR3 bases: TGTGCCAGCAGTCGACTTGGGACAGGGCATAACAATGAGCAGTTCTTC. This codes for CASSRLGTGHNNEQFF.

This rearrangement joins TRBV5-1 to TRBJ1-1; a weak D match, TRBD1 (6 bases). Trimming took off 2 bases at V and 5 bases at J, with 13 bases between the two ends. The CDR3 sequence is 14 residues long. Germline V CDR1 and CDR2: SGHRS, YFSETQ. CDR3 bases: TGCGCCAGCAGCTTAGGAAGGCAGGGGACTGAAGCTTTCTTT. Protein: CASSLGRQGTEAFF. The complete variable domain, with remaining parts taken from reference TRBV5-1 and TRBJ1-1, reads KAGVTQTPRYLIKTRGQQVTLSCSPISGHRSVSWYQQTPGQGLQFLFEYFSETQRNKGNFPGRFSGRQFSNSRSEMNVSTLELGDSALYLCASSLGRQGTEAFFGQGTRLTVV.

The chain has TRBV5-4 and TRBJ1-2; maybe TRBD1 (5 bases). The CDR3 spans 15 residues. CDR1 is SGHNT and CDR2 is YYREEE in the germline V gene (reference sequence). Trimming cost V 4 bases and J 4 bases, with 17 bases left between them. CDR3 region: CASSPNQGVLYGYTF. The CDR3 region has the DNA TGTGCCAGCAGCCCGAATCAGGGTGTTCTCTATGGCTACACCTTC.

V and J are TRBV7-3 and TRBJ2-1; 11 positions agree with TRBD2. The CDR3 covers 15 residues. V was clipped by 3 bases and J by 4 bases; unmatched bases: 2. Germline CDR1 reads SGHTA; CDR2 reads FQGTGA. The CDR3 bases are TGTGCCAGCAGCTTGGGACTAGCGGTATACAATGAGCAGTTCTTC. Translated, it gives CASSLGLAVYNEQFF.

V usage is TRBV14 and J usage is TRBJ1-2; D possibly corresponds to TRBD1 (5 bases). Per germline, CDR1 SGHDN and CDR2 FVKESK. CDR3 length: 13 amino acids. The V gene lost 5 bases and the J gene lost 8 bases, with 15 bases spanning the gap. The CDR3 protein is CASSRDSLPGYTF. The CDR3 DNA reads TGTGCCAGCAGCAGGGACTCCCTTCCAGGCTACACCTTC.

The chain is built from TRBV27 and TRBJ1-5, with D hard to call. Trimming took 0 bases from V and 6 from J, leaving 12 bases between them. The CDR3 contains 15 residues. Germline V CDR1 and CDR2: MNHEY, SMNVEV (reference sequence). In nucleotides, the CDR3 is TGTGCCAGCAGTTTATCCTGGGCGGGAGGTCAGCCCCAGCATTTT. Its translation: CASSLSWAGGQPQHF.

The chain carries TRBV7-2 and TRBJ1-4, with TRBD1 matching over 9 bases. Germline trimming cut 5 bases from V and 8 bases from J; bases unmatched to any gene: 12. The CDR3 covers 16 residues. From germline, CDR1 is SGHTA and CDR2 FQGNSA. The CDR3 sequence: CASSPPGQGAWEKLFF. The CDR3 DNA is TGTGCCAGCAGCCCGCCGGGACAGGGTGCTTGGGAAAAACTGTTTTTT.

CDR3 residues: CASSFSGRSEQFF. The DNA of the CDR3 is TGCGCCAGCAGCTTTAGCGGGAGAAGTGAGCAGTTCTTC. The V gene is TRBV5-1, the J gene TRBJ2-1; 9 nucleotides agree with TRBD2. Germline CDR1 and CDR2: SGHRS and YFSETQ. This CDR3 has 13 residues. V was pared by 2 bases and J by 9 bases, with 3 bases of the junction left unmatched.

The CDR3 sequence: CASSLGRGPLYGYTF. In nucleotides, the CDR3 is TGTGCCAGCAGTTTAGGCAGGGGCCCCTTGTATGGCTACACCTTC. This chain joins TRBV28 and TRBJ1-2, with D possibly being TRBD1 (6 bases). V lost 2 bases and J lost 5, with 15 bases in between. The CDR3 covers 15 residues. Germline CDR1 and CDR2: MDHEN and SYDVKM.

V and J are TRBV25-1 and TRBJ1-6, with D uncertain. This CDR3 region has 15 residues. V was cut by 1 base and J by 7 bases, with 11 bases left in between. From germline, CDR1 is MGHDK and CDR2 SYGVNS. The CDR3 DNA follows: TGTGCCAGCAGTGAATCCCGGACGGGGAATTCACCCCTCCACTTT. This gives the protein CASSESRTGNSPLHF.

The chain uses TRBV5-8 and TRBJ1-6, with D unresolved. Trimming took 2 bases from V and 11 from J, leaving 5 bases between them. Germline V gene data show CDR1 as SGHTS and CDR2 as YDEGEE. The CDR3 runs to 11 residues. The CDR3 sequence: CASSFVPPLHF. The CDR3 DNA reads as TGTGCCAGCAGCTTCGTTCCACCCCTCCACTTT.

To note about this clone: Distinct nucleotide sequences in the sample also encode this CDR3. V and J are TRBV28 and TRBJ1-2; D is perhaps TRBD1 (6 bases). Trimming left V 1 base short and J 4 bases short, with 7 bases between. Germline lookup yields CDR1 MDHEN and CDR2 SYDVKM. The CDR3 is made up of 13 amino acids. The CDR3 is CASSLLGGYGYTF. The CDR3 DNA is TGTGCCAGCAGTTTATTAGGGGGCTATGGCTACACCTTC.

The rearrangement uses TRBV18 and TRBJ2-3, with TRBD2 matching over 9 bases. Germline CDR1 KGHSH, CDR2 LQKENI. V lost 3 bases to trimming and J lost 12 bases; unmatched junction nucleotides: 4. The CDR3 totals 12 residues. The CDR3 sequence: CASSPPGTSQYF. In DNA form, the CDR3 reads TGTGCCAGCTCACCGCCCGGGACTAGCCAGTATTTT. Complete variable domain (other parts from reference TRBV18 and TRBJ2-3): NAGVMQNPRHLVRRRGQEARLRCSPMKGHSHVYWYRQLPEEGLKFMVYLQKENIIDESGMPKERFSAEFPKEGPSILRIQQVVRGDSAAYFCASSPPGTSQYFGPGTRLTVL.